This TCR beta chain was profiled in a study of T-cell memory formation after mild COVID-19. This clonotype was found many times. Its specificity is unknown. The length of the CDR3 is 15 residues. Trimming removed 3 bases at V and 5 bases at J, with 18 bases between. The germline CDR1 and CDR2 sequences are SGHDT and YYEEEE. General observations from the study: Pre-infection memory carried some responding clones, suggesting that cross-reactive memory joined. Clones that contracted from day 15 to 85 were balanced CD4/CD8, while later expanders leaned CD4+. Contracting clones localized mainly to CM and EM when CD4+ and mainly to EMRA when CD8+.

Using its own MiXCR run on the 5' RACE reads, TCRdb lists one record per CDR3 protein. Among roughly 410,000 distinct CDR3 sequences listed, 24% were seen once. This receptor was taken from an adult woman who had mild COVID-19 (a few samples of this study predate the infection). Cell type and time point are not known. The chain is built from TRBV5-6 and TRBJ2-7, with D hard to call. The sample comprised PBMCs or a T cell subset sorted from them (not recorded which). In DNA, the CDR3 is TGTGCCAGCAGCTCGGGCCGGTTACTAACCAACGAGCAGTACTTC. This encodes CASSSGRLLTNEQYF.